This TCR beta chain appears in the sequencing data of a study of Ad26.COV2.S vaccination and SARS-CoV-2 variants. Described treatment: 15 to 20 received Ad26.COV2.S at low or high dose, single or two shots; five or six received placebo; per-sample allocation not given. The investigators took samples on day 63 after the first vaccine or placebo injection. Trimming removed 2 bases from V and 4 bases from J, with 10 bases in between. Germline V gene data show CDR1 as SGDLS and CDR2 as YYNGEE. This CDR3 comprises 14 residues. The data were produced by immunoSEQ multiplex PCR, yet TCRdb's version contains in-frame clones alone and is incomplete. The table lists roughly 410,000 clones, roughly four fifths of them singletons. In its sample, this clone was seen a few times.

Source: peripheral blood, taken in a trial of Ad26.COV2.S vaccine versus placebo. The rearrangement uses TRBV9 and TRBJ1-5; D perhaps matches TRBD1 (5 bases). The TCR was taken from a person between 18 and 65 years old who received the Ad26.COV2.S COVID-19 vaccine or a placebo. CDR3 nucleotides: TGTGCCAGCAGCGTGGGGGTAACTAATCAGCCCCAGCATTTT. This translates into CASSVGVTNQPQHF.